This T cell receptor beta chain stems from a study of PD-L1 blockade in urothelial cancer. The assay was immunoSEQ multiplex PCR, and TCRdb's table has in-frame clones only and misses some. The sample includes under 20,000 clones, approximately 89% of them seen just once. Time point described: pretreatment peripheral blood. Between the trimmed V and J ends, which lost 1 base and 5 bases, there was a span of 12 bases. From germline, CDR1 is MGHRA and CDR2 YSYEKL. The CDR3 consists of 14 residues. The clonotype comes from a man aged 70 or older with urothelial cancer. The chain has TRBV4-1 and TRBJ2-7; D gene uncertain. The sequenced sample was PBMCs, obtained around atezolizumab (anti-PD-L1) treatment. CDR3 residues: CASSQVRGRHEQYF. In DNA form, the CDR3 reads TGCGCCAGCAGCCAAGTAAGAGGTCGGCACGAGCAGTACTTC.